These 24 T cell receptor beta chains came from one sample sequenced in a study of blood T cell repertoires in COVID-19. Sequencing was performed with immunoSEQ multiplex PCR; in TCRdb, only in-frame clones are kept and a portion is missing. The data hold 100,000 to 120,000 clones, with 87% observed a single time. Sequences were obtained from peripheral blood. These receptors were taken from a human donor in a cohort sampled during active COVID-19.

This clone appeared a single time. V and J are TRBV5-1 and TRBJ1-2; 7 positions agree with TRBD1. This CDR3 is 14 amino acids long. J gave up 1 base and V 4 bases, and 4 bases lay outside the gene matches. Germline assignment: CDR1 SGHRS and CDR2 YFSETQ. The CDR3 here is CASSPQGRNYGYTF. In DNA form, the CDR3 reads TGCGCCAGCAGCCCACAGGGGCGTAACTATGGCTACACCTTC.

The chain links TRBV19 to TRBJ1-1, with no clear D. The CDR3 runs to 12 residues. V lost 7 bases and J 1 base, leaving 7 bases between the germline ends. CDR1 and CDR2 (germline): LNHDA, SQIVND (reference sequence). The CDR3 nucleotides are TGTGCCAGTACTATCTCGAACACTGAAGCTTTCTTT. As protein: CASTISNTEAFF.

CDR3 DNA: TGTGCCAGCTCACGGGGGGGGCCCACTACCACTGAAGCTTTCTTT. It codes for CASSRGGPTTTEAFF. V and J are TRBV18 and TRBJ1-1; D possibly corresponds to TRBD1 (6 bases). Germline CDR1 and CDR2: KGHSH and LQKENI. The CDR3 length is 15 residues. Trimming removed 4 bases from V and 4 bases from J, with 16 bases in between.

This clone was counted once. V usage is TRBV7-2 and J usage is TRBJ2-1, with 9 bases fitting TRBD2. Germline CDR1 and CDR2: SGHTA and FQGNSA. V lost 6 bases to trimming and J lost 7 bases; unmatched junction nucleotides: 4. CDR3 length: 13 amino acids. The CDR3 region has the DNA TGTGCCAGCAGGCTTAGCGGGAGTAATGAGCAGTTCTTC. It specifies CASRLSGSNEQFF.

The V and J genes are TRBV5-1 and TRBJ2-3, with 11 bases lining up with TRBD2. CDR1 SGHRS and CDR2 YFSETQ come from the germline V gene. V trimming: 1 base; J trimming: 2 bases; junction bases outside the gene matches: 9. CDR3 length: 18 amino acids. The CDR3: CASSLHLTSGADTDTQYF. CDR3 nucleotides: TGCGCCAGCAGCTTGCACCTGACTAGCGGGGCCGACACAGATACGCAGTATTTT.

The V call is TRBV5-6, the J call TRBJ1-4, with a tentative D call TRBD1 (5 bases). This CDR3 has 14 residues. CDR1 SGHDT and CDR2 YYEEEE come from the germline V gene. Trimming took 9 bases from V and 0 from J, leaving 12 bases between them. CDR3 in amino acids: CATSSTATNEKLFF. The CDR3 DNA is TGTGCCACCTCCTCGACAGCAACTAATGAAAAACTGTTTTTT.

The chain employs TRBV9 and TRBJ2-3; D is perhaps TRBD2 (6 bases). There are 14 residues in the CDR3. Deletions cut 0 bases from V and 2 bases from J, with 7 bases between. CDR1 is SGDLS and CDR2 is YYNGEE in the germline V gene. This chain's CDR3 is CASSVGTTTDTQYF. The CDR3 DNA reads TGTGCCAGCAGCGTAGGGACTACCACAGATACGCAGTATTTT.

J is TRBJ1-4 and V is TRBV15; no clear D. Germline values: CDR1 LNHNV, CDR2 YYDKDF (reference sequence). Trimming left V 2 bases short and J 4 bases short, with 8 bases between. This CDR3 is 14 amino acids long. CDR3 region: CATSRHGDNEKLFF. The CDR3 region has the DNA TGTGCCACCAGCAGACACGGGGATAATGAAAAACTGTTTTTT.

This sequence joins TRBV9 and TRBJ1-2; 7 positions agree with TRBD1. V gave up 0 bases and J gave up 1 base; unmatched junction bases: 12. Per germline, CDR1 SGDLS and CDR2 YYNGEE. This CDR3 is 18 amino acids long. CDR3 in DNA: TGTGCCAGCAGCGTAGGTCCGGACAGGTCTCCTCTTAACTATGGCTACACCTTC. This gives the protein CASSVGPDRSPLNYGYTF.

The CDR3: CASRPGLRNEQFF. CDR3 nucleotide sequence: TGTGCCAGCAGACCTGGACTCCGCAATGAGCAGTTCTTC. This chain links TRBV7-9 with TRBJ2-1; the D gene is possibly TRBD2 (5 bases). The CDR3 has 13 residues. CDR1 is SEHNR and CDR2 is FQNEAQ in the germline V gene (reference sequence). The V gene lost 6 bases and the J gene lost 6 bases, with 12 bases spanning the gap.

Written as DNA, the CDR3 is TGTGCCAGCAGCTTGACAGGGGGCGAAGGCTACACCTTC. It specifies CASSLTGGEGYTF. This sequence joins TRBV7-9 and TRBJ1-2, with 10 bases matching TRBD1. Germline V lookup: CDR1 SEHNR, CDR2 FQNEAQ (reference sequence). The CDR3 loop spans 13 amino acids. Trimming at V came to 3 bases and at J to 8 bases, leaving 3 bases not matched to a gene.

V gene TRBV2 combines with J gene TRBJ1-3, with 9 bases aligning to TRBD1. The ends lost 7 bases at V and 4 bases at J; junction bases unmatched: 5. Germline V CDR1 and CDR2: SNHLY, FYNNEI. The CDR3 length is 14 residues. The CDR3 DNA sequence: TGTGCCAGCACGGGACAGGGTGGCGGAAACACCATATATTTT. This encodes CASTGQGGGNTIYF.

The gene calls are TRBV13 and TRBJ2-5; 7 bases align to TRBD1. V shed 5 bases, J shed 1 base, and the junction held 4 bases outside the gene matches. Per germline, CDR1 PRHDT and CDR2 FYEKMQ (reference sequence). The CDR3 contains 14 residues. The CDR3 DNA follows: TGTGCCAGCAGCCCTCGGACAGGCCAAGAGACCCAGTACTTC. This codes for CASSPRTGQETQYF.

This chain links TRBV4-2 with TRBJ1-2; TRBD1 might be the D (5 bases). Germline V gives CDR1 LGHNA, CDR2 YNFKEQ. The V gene lost 1 base and the J gene lost 1 base, with 7 bases spanning the gap. The CDR3 is 14 amino acids. CDR3 region: CASSQGGGNYGYTF. CDR3 sequence (DNA): TGTGCCAGCAGCCAAGGCGGGGGTAACTATGGCTACACCTTC.

The sample holds one count of this clone. The J gene is TRBJ2-7, the V gene TRBV5-5; 9 nucleotides match TRBD2. Trimming removed 3 bases from V and 7 bases from J; junction bases left unmatched: 14. Germline V gives CDR1 SGHKS, CDR2 YYEKEE (reference sequence). CDR3 size: 16 residues. The DNA for the CDR3 is TGTGCCAGCAGCTCGAAGGCTAGCGGGGCCTTAGGGGAGCAGTACTTC. This codes for CASSSKASGALGEQYF.

This clone has just one count. J is TRBJ2-1 and V is TRBV5-8; 8 bases match TRBD2. This CDR3 comprises 16 residues. Trimming cost V 6 bases and J 8 bases; bases outside gene matches: 16. Germline assignment: CDR1 SGHTS and CDR2 YDEGEE. The CDR3 DNA follows: TGTGCCAGCATCCAAACAGCGGGAGCCGATATTGATGAGCAGTTCTTC. This sequence encodes CASIQTAGADIDEQFF.

J is TRBJ1-3 and V is TRBV9; 8 nucleotides agree with TRBD1. Losses at the gene ends were 0 bases for V and 4 bases for J; bases not matched to a gene: 6. The germline gives CDR1 SGDLS, CDR2 YYNGEE. This CDR3 has 16 residues. CDR3 protein: CASSVAGQGAGNTIYF. CDR3 coding DNA: TGTGCCAGCAGCGTAGCCGGGCAGGGGGCAGGAAACACCATATATTTT.

The rearrangement joins TRBV5-1 to TRBJ2-3; the D gene is possibly TRBD2 (6 bases). There are 16 residues in the CDR3. V dropped 0 bases and J dropped 5 bases, with 16 bases sitting between them. Germline V CDR1 and CDR2: SGHRS, YFSETQ. CDR3 in amino acids: CASSLAGTLNRDTQYF. The CDR3 nucleotides read TGCGCCAGCAGCTTGGCCGGGACTCTCAACCGAGATACGCAGTATTTT.

The V gene is TRBV3-1 (or the pseudogene TRBV3-2), the J gene TRBJ2-7; 7 bases match TRBD2. CDR3 size: 15 residues. Looked up from germline, CDR1 is LGHDT and CDR2 is YNNKEL (reference sequence). V lost 1 base, J lost 4 bases, and 7 bases stayed unmatched. Here the CDR3 reads CASSQGERGGYEQYF. CDR3 nucleotides: TGTGCCAGCAGCCAAGGGGAGCGGGGAGGGTACGAGCAGTACTTC.

This clone is medium-sized within its sample. J is TRBJ2-1 and V is TRBV2; 13 nucleotides agree with TRBD2. Germline V gene lookup returns CDR1 SNHLY and CDR2 FYNNEI. Trimming cost V 4 bases and J 7 bases; bases outside gene matches: 10. The CDR3 totals 17 residues. The CDR3 coding sequence is TGTGCCAGCAGTGCCCGGGGACTAGCGGGGTCTGGGAATGAGCAGTTCTTC. It codes for CASSARGLAGSGNEQFF.

The rearrangement joins TRBV18 to TRBJ1-1; no reliable D call. The ends were cut back, 6 bases at V and 2 bases at J, with 13 bases in the middle. The germline gives CDR1 KGHSH, CDR2 LQKENI. The CDR3 has 14 residues. The CDR3 region is CASSPSTANTEAFF. CDR3 DNA sequence: TGTGCCAGCTCCCCGTCAACAGCCAACACTGAAGCTTTCTTT.

This sequence joins TRBV11-2 and TRBJ2-3; unclear D gene. V was cut by 7 bases and J by 4 bases, with 6 bases left in between. The CDR3 sequence is 11 residues long. Germline assignment: CDR1 SGHAT and CDR2 FQNNGV. The CDR3 loop reads CASTPADTQYF. CDR3 DNA: TGTGCCAGCACCCCCGCAGATACGCAGTATTTT.

The rearrangement joins TRBV3-1 (or the pseudogene TRBV3-2) to TRBJ2-7; 10 bases agree with TRBD2. Germline lookup yields CDR1 LGHDT and CDR2 YNNKEL (reference sequence). Losses at the gene ends were 1 base for V and 2 bases for J; bases not matched to a gene: 5. The CDR3 has 16 amino acids. CDR3 in amino acids: CASSQGIAGGAYEQYF. In nucleotides, the CDR3 is TGTGCCAGCAGCCAAGGGATAGCGGGGGGAGCCTACGAGCAGTACTTC.

Only a few counts were recorded for this clone. The chain recombines TRBV5-4 with TRBJ1-6; 7 positions agree with TRBD1. The V gene end was trimmed by 0 bases and the J gene end by 6 bases; junction bases not matched to a gene: 6. Germline CDR1 is SGHNT and CDR2 is YYREEE (reference sequence). The CDR3 contains 16 residues. In nucleotides, the CDR3 is TGTGCCAGCAGCTTGGCCAGGACAGGCGGTAATTCACCCCTCCACTTT. Translation: CASSLARTGGNSPLHF.